These 26 T cell receptor beta chains came from one sample sequenced in a study of blood T cell dynamics during melanoma immunotherapy. This table comes from immunoSEQ multiplex PCR, and its TCRdb copy is limited to in-frame clones, with some not included. Among roughly 15,000 clones, over 65% were seen once, and the ten largest hold 4.6%. The time point: pre-treatment baseline. The material was blood, obtained from a patient treated with checkpoint blockade. These receptors were obtained from a human donor with melanoma.

The chain has TRBV11-2 and TRBJ1-5; the D is unclear. Deletions cut 8 bases from V and 0 bases from J, with 17 bases between. Per germline, CDR1 SGHAT and CDR2 FQNNGV. This CDR3 spans 16 amino acids. The CDR3 DNA is TGTGCCAGCGAACGAAACGGCATCTATAGCAATCAGCCCCAGCATTTT. Protein: CASERNGIYSNQPQHF.

V usage is TRBV27 and J usage is TRBJ2-5, with no clear D. V lost 6 bases and J lost 10, with 24 bases in between. CDR3 size: 15 residues. Germline V gives CDR1 MNHEY, CDR2 SMNVEV (reference sequence). In DNA, the CDR3 is TGTGCCAGCAGACCCGCCCAGCGCGGCCGACAATTCCAGTACTTC. Translating gives CASRPAQRGRQFQYF.

The genes are TRBV18 and TRBJ1-3; D not certain. Trimming left V 3 bases short and J 0 bases short, with 9 bases between. The CDR3 covers 15 residues. Germline CDR1 KGHSH, CDR2 LQKENI. The CDR3 nucleotides read TGTGCCAGCTCACCCCAACAGATCTCTGGAAACACCATATATTTT. Translated: CASSPQQISGNTIYF.

The chain joins TRBV5-4 to TRBJ1-4, with D possibly TRBD1 on 5 matching bases. The CDR3 sequence is 14 residues long. From germline, CDR1 is SGHNT and CDR2 YYREEE (reference sequence). V lost 2 bases and J lost 9, with 14 bases in between. The CDR3 loop is CASSFGGTKQKLFF. The CDR3 coding sequence is TGTGCCAGCAGCTTCGGGGGGACGAAGCAAAAACTGTTTTTT.

This clone showed up just a few times. The J gene is TRBJ2-7, the V gene TRBV6-1, with D uncertain. V lost 2 bases and J lost 5, with 1 base in between. This CDR3 has 10 amino acids. Germline CDR1 and CDR2: MNHNS and SASEGT. The CDR3 nucleotides are TGTGCCAGCAGTGAAAACGAGCAGTACTTC. This gives the protein CASSENEQYF.

The rearrangement joins TRBV11-1 to TRBJ2-1; 10 nucleotides agree with TRBD1. The CDR3 spans 17 residues. Trimming removed 5 bases from V and 5 bases from J; junction bases left unmatched: 12. Germline V gene lookup returns CDR1 SGHAT and CDR2 FQDESV (reference sequence). CDR3 sequence reads: CASSHRAGTGVNNEQFF. The CDR3 DNA is TGTGCCAGCAGCCACCGTGCCGGGACAGGGGTAAACAATGAGCAGTTCTTC.

The chain recombines TRBV23-1 with TRBJ2-7, with D perhaps matching TRBD1 or TRBD2 (6 bases each). TRBV23-1 is reported as an ORF; its role is uncertain. The CDR3 runs to 15 residues. The germline V and J ends were trimmed by 6 bases and 5 bases, with 20 bases remaining between them. CDR3 sequence (DNA): TGCGCCAGCAGGTCGAGGGGGGAGTTTAGTAACGAGCAGTACTTC. Translated, it gives CASRSRGEFSNEQYF.

This chain joins TRBV5-6 and TRBJ2-5, with D tentatively TRBD1 (5 bases). Trimming shortened V by 4 bases and J by 1 base, and 11 bases separated the two germline ends. Germline V gene sequence: CDR1 SGHDT, CDR2 YYEEEE. The length of the CDR3 is 14 residues. CDR3 nucleotides: TGTGCCAGCAGCGCTGGGGCTTTCCAAGAGACCCAGTACTTC. It specifies CASSAGAFQETQYF.

The chain combines TRBV6-1 with TRBJ2-7; 8 positions agree with TRBD1. With V trimmed by 3 bases and J by 4 bases, 2 bases remained unmatched. Germline CDR1 MNHNS, CDR2 SASEGT. CDR3 size: 13 residues. CDR3 region: CASSETGAYEQYF. The CDR3 DNA follows: TGTGCCAGCAGTGAGACAGGGGCTTACGAGCAGTACTTC.

The rearrangement links TRBV4-2 to TRBJ1-2, with no clear D. Germline assignment: CDR1 LGHNA and CDR2 YNFKEQ. This CDR3 has 13 residues. V was pared by 5 bases and J by 2 bases, with 9 bases between. The CDR3, as DNA: TGTGCCAGCAGCAGGTTCGGGAACTATGGCTACACCTTC. This codes for CASSRFGNYGYTF.

The chain links TRBV19 to TRBJ1-5; the match to TRBD1 covers 12 bases. Germline V gene lookup returns CDR1 LNHDA and CDR2 SQIVND (reference sequence). The CDR3 is 15 amino acids. V was pared by 6 bases and J by 5 bases, with 5 bases of the junction left unmatched. The CDR3 region has the DNA TGTGCCAGTAGGGGACAGGGGGCTTTGGATCAGCCCCAGCATTTT. As protein: CASRGQGALDQPQHF.

This chain uses TRBV27 with TRBJ1-6; no reliable D call. Between the trimmed V and J ends, which lost 5 bases and 1 base, there was a span of 18 bases. Germline V gives CDR1 MNHEY, CDR2 SMNVEV (reference sequence). This CDR3 contains 18 residues. In nucleotides, the CDR3 is TGTGCCAGCAGTACTCTAAGGAGGGTTGGGTCCTATAATTCACCCCTCCACTTT. It specifies CASSTLRRVGSYNSPLHF.

Points on this clone: One junction end does not reproduce the germline sequence, and a read error may be involved. The rearrangement uses TRBV6-1 and TRBJ1-1; no clear D. There are 13 residues in the CDR3. Germline V lookup: CDR1 MNHNS, CDR2 SASEGT. The CDR3 region is CASSEAEDRSRIF. CDR3 DNA sequence: TGTGCCAGCAGTGAAGCGGAAGACCGGTCTAGGATATTT.

CDR3 DNA: TGTGCCAGTAGTATGGGGGGGAGGGTTGAAGCTTTCTTT. Its protein product is CASSMGGRVEAFF. The V and J genes are TRBV19 and TRBJ1-1, with D tentatively TRBD1 (5 bases). The CDR3 consists of 13 residues. Deletions cut 3 bases from V and 7 bases from J, with 12 bases between. Germline V lookup: CDR1 LNHDA, CDR2 SQIVND (reference sequence).

The J gene is TRBJ1-5, the V gene TRBV27; D is unresolved. The CDR3 runs to 15 residues. The V end was cut by 2 bases, the J end by 0 bases, with 8 bases between. Germline V lookup: CDR1 MNHEY, CDR2 SMNVEV (reference sequence). The DNA of the CDR3 is TGTGCCAGCAGTTTAGGGTGGGGTAGCAATCAGCCCCAGCATTTT. Translation: CASSLGWGSNQPQHF.

The chain uses TRBV5-1 and TRBJ2-5; possibly TRBD1 for D (5 bases). The CDR3 is 13 amino acids. Germline CDR1 reads SGHRS; CDR2 reads YFSETQ. The V and J ends lost 7 bases and 2 bases respectively, with 12 bases between them. CDR3 in DNA: TGCGCCAGCCTCAGGACACCTCAAGAGACCCAGTACTTC. Residues: CASLRTPQETQYF.

The chain uses TRBV11-2 and TRBJ2-7; TRBD2 is a possible D gene (6 bases). V lost 5 bases, J lost 2 bases, and 16 bases lay in between. CDR1 and CDR2 (germline): SGHAT, FQNNGV. The CDR3 has 15 amino acids. Here the CDR3 reads CASSQEASAPYEQYF. As DNA, the CDR3 is TGTGCCAGCAGCCAAGAGGCTAGCGCTCCCTACGAGCAGTACTTC.

The rearrangement joins TRBV29-1 to TRBJ2-7, with 8 bases that match TRBD1. Germline-derived CDR1 and CDR2 are SQVTM and ANQGSEA. The CDR3 runs to 14 residues. V shed 6 bases, J shed 6 bases, and the junction held 13 bases outside the gene matches. Here the CDR3 DNA reads TGCAGCGTCAATACCGGGACAGGATCTGGCGAGCAGTACTTC. This gives the protein CSVNTGTGSGEQYF.

The genes are TRBV5-1 and TRBJ1-6, with 8 nucleotides matching TRBD1. Trimming at V came to 2 bases and at J to 9 bases, leaving 10 bases not matched to a gene. The CDR3 is 16 amino acids. Germline V lookup: CDR1 SGHRS, CDR2 YFSETQ. The CDR3 protein is CASSFSGGTGGSPLHF. DNA of the CDR3: TGCGCCAGCAGCTTTTCAGGAGGGACAGGCGGTTCACCCCTCCACTTT.

The chain recombines TRBV4-1 with TRBJ2-5; D call uncertain. The V gene's germline CDR1 is MGHRA and CDR2 YSYEKL. This CDR3 has 15 amino acids. Trimming took 0 bases from V and 5 from J, leaving 13 bases between them. The chain's CDR3 is CASSQDWAGQETQYF. DNA for the CDR3: TGCGCCAGCAGCCAAGATTGGGCTGGGCAGGAGACCCAGTACTTC.

The V and J genes are TRBV23-1 and TRBJ1-6, with TRBD1 matching over 9 bases. TRBV23-1 is an ORF; its function is uncertain. Unmatched junction bases numbered 19, after V lost 6 bases and J lost 10 bases. The CDR3 is 18 amino acids. The CDR3 coding sequence is TGCGCCAGCAGGGAATATATAAAAAACAGGGGGCGTCGATCACCCCTCCACTTT. It translates to CASREYIKNRGRRSPLHF.

J is TRBJ2-3 and V is TRBV27, with a tentative D call TRBD1 (6 bases). CDR3 length: 19 amino acids. The V end was cut by 0 bases, the J end by 1 base, with 20 bases between. Germline assignment: CDR1 MNHEY and CDR2 SMNVEV (reference sequence). CDR3 sequence reads: CASSLSPRPRGLGTDTQYF. CDR3 in DNA: TGTGCCAGCAGTTTATCGCCACGGCCTAGGGGGTTGGGCACAGATACGCAGTATTTT.

The J gene is TRBJ1-5, the V gene TRBV7-9; maybe TRBD1 (6 bases). Germline V lookup: CDR1 SEHNR, CDR2 FQNEAQ (reference sequence). The ends were cut back, 1 base at V and 5 bases at J, with 15 bases in the middle. The CDR3 is 16 amino acids. The DNA for the CDR3 is TGTGCCAGCAGCTTAGTGGCTGCAGGGGCGCATCAGCCCCAGCATTTT. Protein sequence: CASSLVAAGAHQPQHF. The whole variable domain, filled in from reference TRBV7-9 and TRBJ1-5, reads DTGVSQNPRHKITKRGQNVTFRCDPISEHNRLYWYRQTLGQGPEFLTYFQNEAQLEKSRLLSDRFSAERPKGSFSTLEIQRTEQGDSAMYLCASSLVAAGAHQPQHFGDGTRLSIL.

CDR3 DNA: TGTGCCAGCAGCTTAGTTGTTCTTGGAAACACCATATATTTT. It codes for CASSLVVLGNTIYF. The chain joins TRBV11-3 to TRBJ1-3; D gene ambiguous. Looked up from germline, CDR1 is SGHNT and CDR2 is YENEEA. CDR3 length: 14 residues. Trimming stripped 1 base from V and 3 bases from J, with 7 bases between.

The chain combines TRBV4-1 with TRBJ2-5; D remains ambiguous. V lost 0 bases and J lost 5, with 13 bases in between. CDR3 length equals 15 residues. The germline V gene has CDR1 MGHRA and CDR2 YSYEKL. CDR3 amino acids: CASSQEASGGETQYF. The CDR3 bases are TGCGCCAGCAGCCAAGAGGCGTCAGGTGGTGAGACCCAGTACTTC.

This chain joins TRBV7-3 and TRBJ2-1; possible D gene TRBD2, 6 bases. V gave up 5 bases and J gave up 0 bases, with 14 bases separating them. This CDR3 spans 16 amino acids. The germline CDR1 and CDR2 sequences are SGHTA and FQGTGA. DNA for the CDR3: TGTGCCAGCAGCCCCGGAGGGGTGAGCTCCTACAATGAGCAGTTCTTC. It yields the protein CASSPGGVSSYNEQFF.